This T cell receptor (beta chain) was retrieved from a study of blood T cell repertoires in COVID-19. Study in general: From the United States, Italy and Spain came samples of acute and convalescent COVID-19.

V lost 7 bases and J 0 bases, leaving 10 bases between the germline ends. Per the germline V gene, CDR1 is LNHDA and CDR2 is SQIVND (reference sequence). The CDR3 runs to 14 residues. The data were produced by immunoSEQ multiplex PCR, yet TCRdb's version contains in-frame clones alone and is incomplete. The sample holds approximately 98,000 clones, roughly 82% seen once. The TCR comes from a man older than 75 with acute or convalescent COVID-19. Material for sequencing was peripheral blood. This chain uses TRBV19 with TRBJ1-3; D remains unclear. In DNA, the CDR3 is TGTGCCAGTAATAACCCGGGCTCTGGAAACACCATATATTTT. This sequence encodes CASNNPGSGNTIYF.